The clone carrying this TCR beta chain was detected once. The antigen remains unidentified. The data belong to a study of OX40 agonist ivuxolimab in advanced cancers. Study-wide results and limits: Compared with CD4+, CD8+ T cells on average had more expanded clones. At doses 0.1 to 3.0 mg/kg, CD4+ and CD8+ clones expanded.

Assay: immunoSEQ multiplex PCR; the TCRdb copy retains only in-frame clones and omits some. The sample holds about 76,000 clones, almost 85% seen once. V lost 6 bases and J lost 4, with 12 bases in between. There are 14 residues in the CDR3. Germline V gene data show CDR1 as SGHTA and CDR2 as FQGNSA. The chain links TRBV7-2 to TRBJ2-2; D may be TRBD1 or TRBD2 (5 bases each). The sample consisted of CD4+ or CD8+ T cells sorted from blood, taken in a trial of the OX40 agonist ivuxolimab. The TCR sequence derives from an adult with an advanced solid tumor such as melanoma, head and neck, liver or kidney cancer. Here the CDR3 reads CASSGTLGTGELFF. CDR3 coding DNA: TGTGCCAGCAGTGGGACCTTAGGCACCGGGGAGCTGTTTTTT.